The 31 T cell receptor beta chains below all came from one sample that was sequenced in a study of early T cells in non-severe SARS-CoV-2 infection. TCRdb itself ran the 5' RACE reads through MiXCR, one entry per CDR3 protein. The table lists 50,000 or so distinct CDR3 sequences, around 6% of them singletons. Sequencing was performed on whole blood. These receptors were collected from an adult who was a healthcare worker with PCR-confirmed SARS-CoV-2 infection or an uninfected control (not recorded which).

In this sample, this clonotype turned up many times. The gene calls are TRBV5-1 and TRBJ2-5; 10 bases map to TRBD1. The CDR3 spans 21 residues. Losses at the gene ends were 4 bases for V and 3 bases for J; bases not matched to a gene: 24. Germline V gene sequence: CDR1 SGHRS, CDR2 YFSETQ. In DNA, the CDR3 is TGCGCCAGCAGCCAGGAAGGGGGACAGGGGACCGAAATGGATTTCGAAGAGACCCAGTACTTC. It is translated as CASSQEGGQGTEMDFEETQYF.

This clonotype was counted ten times or more. This rearrangement joins TRBV7-2 to TRBJ2-3, with 14 bases fitting TRBD2. The CDR3 consists of 16 residues. J lost 6 bases, V lost 6 bases, and 8 bases had no gene match. Germline V gene sequence: CDR1 SGHTA, CDR2 FQGNSA. CDR3: CASSSRLAGGPDTQYF. The CDR3 DNA is TGTGCCAGCAGTTCCCGACTAGCGGGGGGGCCTGATACGCAGTATTTT.

This clonotype is termed large. The rearrangement links TRBV10-3 to TRBJ2-7, with D possibly TRBD2 on 6 matching bases. CDR1 is ENHRY, CDR2 SYGVKD, per germline. This CDR3 has 14 residues. The V gene lost 3 bases and the J gene lost 1 base, with 10 bases spanning the gap. The CDR3 reads CAISDPRESYEQYF. The CDR3 region has the DNA TGTGCCATCAGTGACCCACGGGAGTCCTACGAGCAGTACTTC.

This clonotype was counted ten times or more. The rearrangement uses TRBV5-5 and TRBJ2-3; 8 positions agree with TRBD1. The CDR3 has 16 amino acids. V dropped 6 bases and J dropped 5; count of bases not matched to a gene: 14. CDR1 and CDR2 (germline): SGHKS, YYEKEE (reference sequence). The CDR3 region is CASNLDRGPPRDTQYF. CDR3 DNA sequence: TGTGCCAGCAATTTAGACAGGGGCCCGCCCAGAGATACGCAGTATTTT. The full variable domain, in which reference TRBV5-5 and TRBJ2-3 provide the parts outside the CDR3, is DAGVTQSPTHLIKTRGQQVTLRCSPISGHKSVSWYQQVLGQGPQFIFQYYEKEERGRGNFPDRFSARQFPNYSSELNVNALLLGDSALYLCASNLDRGPPRDTQYFGPGTRLTVL.

This clonotype came up many times. The V gene is TRBV18, the J gene TRBJ1-1; weak D call: TRBD1 (5 bases). CDR1 and CDR2 from the germline V gene are KGHSH and LQKENI. This CDR3 contains 15 residues. V lost 1 base and J 1 base, leaving 10 bases between the germline ends. The CDR3 region is CASSPQAGPNTEAFF. The CDR3 region has the DNA TGTGCCAGCTCACCACAGGCAGGGCCGAACACTGAAGCTTTCTTT.

This clonotype was picked up one time. The chain employs TRBV20-1 and TRBJ2-3; D might be TRBD2 (6 bases). V lost 7 bases and J lost 6, with 17 bases in between. Germline V gives CDR1 DFQATT, CDR2 SNEGSKA (reference sequence). This CDR3 comprises 13 residues. In DNA, the CDR3 is TGCAGTGGGAGATCCGGGGGAGGCGATACGCAGTATTTT. It specifies CSGRSGGGDTQYF.

This clonotype was found many times. V gene TRBV7-2 combines with J gene TRBJ2-5; 7 positions match TRBD1. J lost 3 bases, V lost 1 base, and 11 bases had no gene match. Germline lookup yields CDR1 SGHTA and CDR2 FQGNSA. The CDR3 runs to 17 residues. The CDR3 sequence is CASSLVLRTGQEETQYF. The CDR3 coding sequence is TGTGCCAGCAGCTTAGTGCTAAGGACAGGCCAAGAAGAGACCCAGTACTTC.

Regarding this clonotype: This may be a read error: a much more frequent sequence differs by one nucleotide. This chain uses TRBV19 with TRBJ2-1; the D gene could be TRBD1 or TRBD2 (5 bases each). The ends were cut back, 7 bases at V and 3 bases at J, with 13 bases in the middle. The CDR3 covers 14 residues. Germline V gene lookup returns CDR1 LNHDA and CDR2 SQIVND (reference sequence). CDR3 nucleotide sequence: TGTGCCAGTACCTTGGGGGTGGACTACAATGAGCAGTTCTTC. Protein: CASTLGVDYNEQFF.

This clonotype was found a few times. This chain links TRBV5-1 with TRBJ2-3, with 7 bases lining up with TRBD1. Germline CDR1 is SGHRS and CDR2 is YFSETQ. The V gene end was trimmed by 0 bases and the J gene end by 5 bases; junction bases not matched to a gene: 12. The CDR3 runs to 17 residues. The CDR3: CASSLEGPGQMIDTQYF. The CDR3 DNA is TGCGCCAGCAGCTTGGAAGGTCCGGGACAGATGATAGATACGCAGTATTTT.

This clonotype was recorded many times. The J gene is TRBJ2-7, the V gene TRBV15, with TRBD2 matching 7 bases. This CDR3 is 16 amino acids long. V lost 0 bases, J lost 2 bases, and 7 bases stayed unmatched. The germline CDR1 and CDR2 sequences are LNHNV and YYDKDF (reference sequence). The CDR3 bases are TGTGCCACCAGCAGAGATCTTTCGGCGGGAGCCTACGAGCAGTACTTC. Protein product: CATSRDLSAGAYEQYF.

This clonotype was picked up many times. This chain connects TRBV18 to TRBJ2-3, with D uncertain. The CDR3 is 12 residues long. V lost 3 bases and J 6 bases, leaving 7 bases between the germline ends. Germline CDR1 reads KGHSH; CDR2 reads LQKENI. The CDR3 DNA reads as TGTGCCAGCTCACCGATCGGGGATACGCAGTATTTT. Translation: CASSPIGDTQYF.

The sample holds many counts of this clonotype. The CDR3 protein is CASVPGPPLADTQYF. CDR3 DNA sequence: TGTGCCAGTGTGCCGGGACCCCCCCTGGCAGATACGCAGTATTTT. The chain uses TRBV7-6 and TRBJ2-3; D is possibly TRBD1 or TRBD2 (5 bases each). This CDR3 comprises 15 residues. V lost 9 bases, J lost 4 bases, and 20 bases lay in between. From germline, CDR1 is SGHVS and CDR2 FNYEAQ.

This clonotype was seen at least ten times. V is TRBV5-4 and J is TRBJ1-2; a weak D match, TRBD1 (5 bases). This CDR3 is built from 14 residues. The germline CDR1 and CDR2 sequences are SGHNT and YYREEE (reference sequence). The V end was cut by 3 bases, the J end by 12 bases, with 21 bases between. CDR3 sequence (DNA): TGTGCCAGCAGCTCCGGGAATCAGGGCACGGCTGACACCTTC. Encoded protein: CASSSGNQGTADTF.

This clonotype was seen more than once but under ten times. The gene calls are TRBV6-2 or TRBV6-3 and TRBJ2-1, with 8 bases that match TRBD2. Per germline, CDR1 MNHEY and CDR2 SVGEGT. The CDR3 extends over 18 amino acids. V was clipped by 5 bases and J by 4 bases; unmatched bases: 16. CDR3 protein: CASSPSSPGLVSYNEQFF. Here the CDR3 DNA reads TGTGCCAGCAGTCCGTCTAGTCCGGGACTAGTATCATACAATGAGCAGTTCTTC.

The sample holds a few counts of this clonotype. This chain uses TRBV19 with TRBJ2-7; 9 positions agree with TRBD2. V was pared by 2 bases and J by 0 bases, with 5 bases of the junction left unmatched. This CDR3 contains 16 residues. Germline CDR1 and CDR2: LNHDA and SQIVND (reference sequence). CDR3 region: CASSITFSGSSYEQYF. The CDR3 DNA reads TGTGCCAGTAGTATAACATTTAGCGGGAGCTCCTACGAGCAGTACTTC. The complete variable domain, with remaining parts taken from reference TRBV19 and TRBJ2-7, reads DGGITQSPKYLFRKEGQNVTLSCEQNLNHDAMYWYRQDPGQGLRLIYYSQIVNDFQKGDIAEGYSVSREKKESFPLTVTSAQKNPTAFYLCASSITFSGSSYEQYFGPGTRLTVT.

The table lists this clonotype with a few counts. CDR3 region: CASGTGNTEAFF. The CDR3 coding sequence is TGTGCTAGTGGAACAGGGAACACTGAAGCTTTCTTT. The rearrangement links TRBV12-5 to TRBJ1-1, with D perhaps TRBD1 (5 bases). This CDR3 comprises 12 residues. Germline CDR1 LGHNT, CDR2 FRNRAP. The V end was cut by 6 bases, the J end by 1 base, with 6 bases between.

The rearrangement uses TRBV7-6 and TRBJ1-2; 8 bases align to TRBD1. The CDR3 sequence is 13 residues long. CDR1 SGHVS and CDR2 FNYEAQ come from the germline V gene. V lost 5 bases and J lost 4; bases outside the gene matches: 3. The CDR3 loop is CASSPDRGYGYTF. CDR3 in DNA: TGTGCCAGCAGCCCCGACAGGGGCTATGGCTACACCTTC.

This clonotype was counted only a few times. The chain combines TRBV4-3 with TRBJ2-4; D uncertain. Deletions cut 4 bases from V and 9 bases from J, with 13 bases between. CDR3 length equals 13 residues. The germline V gene has CDR1 LGHNA and CDR2 YSLEER. The CDR3 nucleotides read TGCGCCAGCAGCCTCAAATCGGTTGGCATTCAGTACTTC. It codes for CASSLKSVGIQYF.

This clonotype was detected ten times or more. CDR3 nucleotides: TGTGCCAGCAGCTTAACCTTGACACAGGGGGGCGAGCAGTTCTTC. This codes for CASSLTLTQGGEQFF. The rearrangement uses TRBV7-2 and TRBJ2-1, with 8 bases identical to TRBD1. The CDR3 totals 15 residues. V lost 2 bases, J lost 10 bases, and 10 bases stayed unmatched. Germline CDR1 and CDR2: SGHTA and FQGNSA.

This clonotype was seen at least ten times. The genes are TRBV20-1 and TRBJ1-3; no definite D call. The length of the CDR3 is 14 residues. Germline lookup yields CDR1 DFQATT and CDR2 SNEGSKA (reference sequence). Deletions cut 7 bases from V and 0 bases from J, with 13 bases between. In nucleotides, the CDR3 is TGCAGTGTCGAGGCAGCACGCTCTGGAAACACCATATATTTT. Translating it yields CSVEAARSGNTIYF.

This clonotype was recorded at least ten times. The chain carries TRBV20-1 and TRBJ2-1; D perhaps matches TRBD1 (5 bases). This CDR3 comprises 11 residues. Trimming pared 6 bases from V and 9 bases from J, leaving 12 bases between. The germline V gene encodes CDR1 DFQATT and CDR2 SNEGSKA (reference sequence). The chain's CDR3 is CSASTRGEQFF. CDR3 coding DNA: TGCAGTGCCTCCACAAGGGGTGAGCAGTTCTTC.

Only a few counts were recorded for this clonotype. The gene calls are TRBV3-1 and TRBJ2-2, with D perhaps matching TRBD1 (5 bases). With 6 bases removed from V and 2 bases from J, the gap between germline ends came to 10 bases. This CDR3 spans 14 amino acids. CDR1 LGHDT and CDR2 YNNKEL come from the germline V gene (reference sequence). CDR3: CASRQGTNTGELFF. The DNA for the CDR3 is TGTGCCAGCAGGCAGGGCACCAACACCGGGGAGCTGTTTTTT.

In this sample, this clonotype turned up many times. The chain combines TRBV11-3 with TRBJ2-1; D possibly corresponds to TRBD2 (6 bases). The CDR3 is made up of 13 amino acids. Trimming left V 4 bases short and J 7 bases short, with 11 bases between. Germline lookup yields CDR1 SGHNT and CDR2 YENEEA. As DNA, the CDR3 is TGTGCCAGCAGCTCAAACGCGGGAAATGAGCAGTTCTTC. Protein product: CASSSNAGNEQFF.

This clonotype was seen at least ten times. The gene calls are TRBV6-1 and TRBJ1-1, with 9 positions matching TRBD1. Looked up from germline, CDR1 is MNHNS and CDR2 is SASEGT. V was clipped by 7 bases and J by 2 bases; unmatched bases: 5. This CDR3 has 14 amino acids. CDR3 nucleotide sequence: TGTGCCAGCACTGTGGACAGGGGCAACACTGAAGCTTTCTTT. Amino acid sequence: CASTVDRGNTEAFF.

This clonotype has a count of ten or more. J is TRBJ1-2 and V is TRBV12-3 or TRBV12-4; perhaps TRBD1 as D (6 bases). CDR3 length: 17 amino acids. V was shortened by 5 bases and J by 2 bases, with 21 bases between the two germline ends. The CDR3 region has the DNA TGTGCCAGCAGTCCAGCCGTCGGGGGGGCTTACAACTATGGCTACACCTTC. Residues: CASSPAVGGAYNYGYTF.

This clonotype has only one observation. A much larger clonotype is one base distant, so this may be a read error. The chain recombines TRBV9 with TRBJ1-1; possible D gene TRBD1, 6 bases. This CDR3 is built from 17 residues. Germline CDR1 reads SGDLS; CDR2 reads YYNGEE. CDR3 region: CASSVSGTPAFNTEAYF. CDR3 bases: TGTGCCAGCAGCGTATCCGGGACACCAGCCTTCAACACTGAAGCTTACTTT.

In this sample, this clonotype turned up a few times. The rearrangement links TRBV30 to TRBJ1-2; D not resolved. The V and J ends lost 3 bases and 3 bases respectively, with 8 bases between them. The CDR3 runs to 12 residues. CDR1 is GTSNPN and CDR2 is SVGIG in the germline V gene (reference sequence). The CDR3 DNA reads TGTGCCTGGAGCGGGCAGCACTATGGCTACACCTTC. This translates into CAWSGQHYGYTF.

In its sample, this clonotype was seen a few times. V and J are TRBV12-3 or TRBV12-4 and TRBJ1-2; maybe TRBD1 (6 bases). The V and J ends lost 9 bases and 7 bases respectively, with 21 bases between them. CDR3 size: 14 residues. CDR3 nucleotide sequence: TGTGCCAGTGATGGGGTAGGGGGGCGTAGTGGCTACACCTTC. This codes for CASDGVGGRSGYTF.

In this sample, this clonotype turned up many times. The rearrangement uses TRBV28 and TRBJ1-2, with 9 bases matching TRBD1. This CDR3 is built from 12 residues. V gave up 7 bases and J gave up 5 bases; unmatched junction bases: 2. In germline, CDR1 is MDHEN, CDR2 SYDVKM. The CDR3 DNA reads as TGTGCCAGCACCGGACAGGGGTATGGCTACACCTTC. Its protein is CASTGQGYGYTF.

This clonotype was detected a few times. This rearrangement joins TRBV2 to TRBJ2-7; 9 bases line up with TRBD1. The V segment lost 3 bases and the J segment 2 bases; nucleotides outside the gene matches: 2. The CDR3 covers 14 residues. Germline assignment: CDR1 SNHLY and CDR2 FYNNEI. The CDR3 sequence: CASSEGQGAYEQYF. Written as DNA, the CDR3 is TGTGCCAGCAGTGAGGGACAGGGAGCCTACGAGCAGTACTTC.

This clonotype was detected many times. The V and J genes are TRBV3-1 and TRBJ2-7, with D possibly being TRBD2 (7 bases). Germline CDR1 and CDR2: LGHDT and YNNKEL (reference sequence). This CDR3 region has 13 residues. V was cut by 3 bases and J by 4 bases, with 10 bases left in between. In DNA form, the CDR3 reads TGTGCCAGCAGCCATGGGGGGGCATACGAGCAGTACTTC. Its translation: CASSHGGAYEQYF.